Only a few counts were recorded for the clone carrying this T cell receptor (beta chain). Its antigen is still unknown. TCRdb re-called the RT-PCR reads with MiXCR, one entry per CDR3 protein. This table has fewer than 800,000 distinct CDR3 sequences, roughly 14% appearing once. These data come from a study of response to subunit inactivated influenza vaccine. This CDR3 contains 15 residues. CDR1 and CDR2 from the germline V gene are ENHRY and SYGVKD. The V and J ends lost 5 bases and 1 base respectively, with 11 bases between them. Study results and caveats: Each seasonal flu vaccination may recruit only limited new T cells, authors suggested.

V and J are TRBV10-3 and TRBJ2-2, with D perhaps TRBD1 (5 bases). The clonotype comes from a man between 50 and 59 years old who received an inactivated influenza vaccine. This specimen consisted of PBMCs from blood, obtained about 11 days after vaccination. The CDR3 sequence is CAISPGHKNTGELFF. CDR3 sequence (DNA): TGTGCCATCAGTCCCGGACATAAGAACACCGGGGAGCTGTTTTTT.